These 30 T cell receptor beta chains were all obtained from the same sample, sequenced in a study of graft-versus-host responses after intestinal transplantation. Sequencing used immunoSEQ multiplex PCR; TCRdb keeps in-frame clones, though not all of them. The sample has roughly 25,000 clones, 93% seen once. The sample was PBMCs, taken 18 days after transplant. These receptor sequences come from a human patient who received an intestinal transplant, so some T cells may come from the graft donor.

This clone has just a few counts. The chain couples TRBV5-4 to TRBJ1-6; TRBD1 agrees at 7 bases. V shed 4 bases and J 5 bases; nucleotides not matched to a gene: 6. The CDR3 has 15 residues. Germline CDR1 is SGHNT and CDR2 is YYREEE (reference sequence). As DNA, the CDR3 is TGTGCCAGCAGCGCCTCGACAGGGAATAATTCACCCCTCCACTTT. Translated: CASSASTGNNSPLHF. Using reference TRBV5-4 and TRBJ1-6 for the parts outside the CDR3, the full variable domain is ETGVTQSPTHLIKTRGQQVTLRCSSQSGHNTVSWYQQALGQGPQFIFQYYREEENGRGNFPPRFSGLQFPNYSSELNVNALELDDSALYLCASSASTGNNSPLHFGNGTRLTVT.

The rearrangement uses TRBV12-5 and TRBJ2-1; D not certain. The CDR3 loop spans 11 amino acids. V was shortened by 6 bases and J by 6 bases, with 6 bases between the two germline ends. Germline CDR1 and CDR2: LGHNT and FRNRAP. The CDR3 nucleotides are TGTGCTAGTGGAGGTGGCAATGAGCAGTTCTTC. Its translation is CASGGGNEQFF.

This chain uses TRBV19 with TRBJ1-4, with D maybe TRBD1 (5 bases). Per the germline V gene, CDR1 is LNHDA and CDR2 is SQIVND (reference sequence). This CDR3 comprises 18 residues. The ends were cut back, 0 bases at V and 7 bases at J, with 21 bases in the middle. CDR3 in DNA: TGTGCCAGTAGTATAGATCGGGGGAGGACGGATGACCGTGAAAAACTGTTTTTT. Protein sequence: CASSIDRGRTDDREKLFF.

V usage is TRBV7-9 and J usage is TRBJ1-1; D unresolved. V dropped 4 bases and J dropped 0 bases, with 9 bases sitting between them. CDR1 and CDR2 from the germline V gene are SEHNR and FQNEAQ (reference sequence). The CDR3 sequence is 14 residues long. The CDR3 loop reads CASSSSLLNTEAFF. Written as DNA, the CDR3 is TGTGCCAGCAGCTCATCTCTTTTGAACACTGAAGCTTTCTTT.

On this clone itself: Germline and junction disagree at one end, which may indicate a read error. V and J are TRBV14 and TRBJ1-5; D is ambiguous. The CDR3 is 12 amino acids. Looked up from germline, CDR1 is SGHDN and CDR2 is FVKESK. In nucleotides, the CDR3 is TGTGCCTGCAGCGAAGAGGATCAGCCCCAGCATTTT. Its protein product is CACSEEDQPQHF. The whole variable domain, remainder taken from reference TRBV14 and TRBJ1-5, is EAGVTQFPSHSVIEKGQTVTLRCDPISGHDNLYWYRRVMGKEIKFLLHFVKESKQDESGMPNNRFLAERTGGTYSTLKVQPAELEDSGVYFCACSEEDQPQHFGDGTRLSIL.

V gene TRBV6-1 combines with J gene TRBJ2-7; D is uncertain. Trimming shortened V by 7 bases and J by 4 bases, and 14 bases separated the two germline ends. In germline, CDR1 is MNHNS, CDR2 SASEGT. The CDR3 sequence is 13 residues long. The CDR3 DNA reads as TGTGCCAGCAATCTACAGACCCCATACGAGCAGTACTTC. Translating it yields CASNLQTPYEQYF.

This chain joins TRBV10-3 and TRBJ1-3, with D hard to call. Germline loops: CDR1 ENHRY, CDR2 SYGVKD. The ends were cut back, 7 bases at V and 2 bases at J, with 9 bases in the middle. This CDR3 is built from 13 residues. CDR3 loop: CAIKEVAGNTIYF. In DNA, the CDR3 is TGTGCCATCAAGGAGGTAGCTGGAAACACCATATATTTT.

The gene calls are TRBV6-5 and TRBJ2-1, with 7 bases that match TRBD2. V was pared by 2 bases and J by 8 bases, with 6 bases of the junction left unmatched. CDR1 is MNHEY and CDR2 is SVGAGI in the germline V gene. The CDR3 sequence is 14 residues long. CDR3 residues: CASSYTAGVDEQFF. The CDR3 DNA is TGTGCCAGCAGTTACACGGCGGGGGTCGATGAGCAGTTCTTC.

V gene TRBV5-1 combines with J gene TRBJ1-2, with D tentatively TRBD1 (6 bases). Between the trimmed V and J ends, which lost 0 bases and 2 bases, there was a span of 8 bases. The CDR3 has 14 residues. Germline V gene sequence: CDR1 SGHRS, CDR2 YFSETQ. CDR3 sequence reads: CASSLEGQNYGYTF. The CDR3 DNA sequence: TGCGCCAGCAGCTTGGAGGGACAAAACTATGGCTACACCTTC.

The chain carries TRBV11-2 and TRBJ2-7; D is perhaps TRBD2 (5 bases). V lost 1 base and J lost 5, with 9 bases in between. Germline lookup yields CDR1 SGHAT and CDR2 FQNNGV. The length of the CDR3 is 13 residues. The CDR3 protein is CASSLALADEQYF. The CDR3 coding sequence is TGTGCCAGCAGCTTAGCCCTAGCTGACGAGCAGTACTTC.

This chain connects TRBV7-2 to TRBJ2-7, with TRBD2 matching 9 bases. The germline CDR1 and CDR2 sequences are SGHTA and FQGNSA. V lost 2 bases to trimming and J lost 5 bases; unmatched junction nucleotides: 7. CDR3 length equals 15 residues. The CDR3 protein is CASSLPPGTSNEQYF. Here the CDR3 DNA reads TGTGCCAGCAGCTTACCCCCAGGGACTAGCAACGAGCAGTACTTC. Complete variable domain (other parts from reference TRBV7-2 and TRBJ2-7): GAGVSQSPSNKVTEKGKDVELRCDPISGHTALYWYRQSLGQGLEFLIYFQGNSAPDKSGLPSDRFSAERTGGSVSTLTIQRTQQEDSAVYLCASSLPPGTSNEQYFGPGTRLTVT.

J is TRBJ1-2 and V is TRBV2; weak D call: TRBD1 (5 bases). Germline V gene lookup returns CDR1 SNHLY and CDR2 FYNNEI. With 0 bases removed from V and 4 bases from J, the gap between germline ends came to 12 bases. The CDR3 contains 15 residues. This chain's CDR3 is CASSEALQDTYGYTF. The DNA of the CDR3 is TGTGCCAGCAGTGAAGCGCTTCAGGACACCTATGGCTACACCTTC.

This chain joins TRBV7-9 and TRBJ1-6, with D maybe TRBD1 (6 bases). CDR3 length: 15 amino acids. V was clipped by 4 bases and J by 5 bases, with 12 bases between them. CDR1 is SEHNR, CDR2 FQNEAQ, per germline (reference sequence). CDR3 sequence reads: CASSSGDLNNSPLHF. CDR3 bases: TGTGCCAGCAGCTCAGGGGACCTAAATAATTCACCCCTCCACTTT. The whole variable domain, remainder taken from reference TRBV7-9 and TRBJ1-6, is DTGVSQNPRHKITKRGQNVTFRCDPISEHNRLYWYRQTLGQGPEFLTYFQNEAQLEKSRLLSDRFSAERPKGSFSTLEIQRTEQGDSAMYLCASSSGDLNNSPLHFGNGTRLTVT.

The chain has TRBV27 and TRBJ2-1; maybe TRBD1 (5 bases). This CDR3 has 17 residues. Germline lookup yields CDR1 MNHEY and CDR2 SMNVEV (reference sequence). Deletions cut 5 bases from V and 2 bases from J, with 19 bases between. The CDR3 protein is CASSNPLRVTAYNEQFF. CDR3 nucleotides: TGTGCCAGCAGTAACCCACTCAGGGTCACTGCCTACAATGAGCAGTTCTTC.

This clone was picked up one time. This rearrangement joins TRBV5-6 to TRBJ1-6, with a tentative D call TRBD1 (5 bases). CDR1 and CDR2 (germline): SGHDT, YYEEEE. This CDR3 comprises 15 residues. The V end lost 4 bases, the J end lost 3 bases, and 11 bases lay between the germline ends. CDR3 region: CASSPRRGYNSPLHF. DNA for the CDR3: TGTGCCAGCAGCCCGAGGAGGGGCTATAATTCACCCCTCCACTTT.

This chain joins TRBV2 and TRBJ1-1; 8 bases match TRBD1. J was trimmed by 5 bases and V by 9 bases; bases with no gene match: 2. This CDR3 is built from 11 residues. CDR1 and CDR2 from the germline V gene are SNHLY and FYNNEI. The CDR3 region is CARGQATEAFF. DNA of the CDR3: TGTGCCAGGGGACAGGCAACTGAAGCTTTCTTT.

The V and J genes are TRBV19 and TRBJ1-6; 7 bases are shared with TRBD1. This CDR3 has 15 amino acids. V shed 6 bases and J 5 bases; nucleotides not matched to a gene: 7. CDR1 is LNHDA and CDR2 is SQIVND in the germline V gene (reference sequence). The CDR3 region is CASRATGTHNSPLHF. The CDR3 DNA follows: TGTGCCAGTAGAGCGACAGGGACCCATAATTCACCCCTCCACTTT. The full variable domain, with the rest looked up from reference TRBV19 and TRBJ1-6, is DGGITQSPKYLFRKEGQNVTLSCEQNLNHDAMYWYRQDPGQGLRLIYYSQIVNDFQKGDIAEGYSVSREKKESFPLTVTSAQKNPTAFYLCASRATGTHNSPLHFGNGTRLTVT.

The CDR3: CASSQAWGAGEQYF. CDR3 coding DNA: TGTGCCAGCAGCCAAGCTTGGGGGGCGGGCGAGCAGTACTTC. J is TRBJ2-7 and V is TRBV14; the D call may be TRBD1 or TRBD2 (6 bases each). Trimming took off 1 base at V and 6 bases at J, with 13 bases between the two ends. The CDR3 is made up of 14 amino acids. In germline, CDR1 is SGHDN, CDR2 FVKESK.

The chain combines TRBV10-3 with TRBJ2-3, with D unresolved. The CDR3 is 12 residues long. In germline, CDR1 is ENHRY, CDR2 SYGVKD. The V end lost 1 base, the J end lost 3 bases, and 2 bases lay between the germline ends. The CDR3 bases are TGTGCCATCAGTGAGTTGACAGATACGCAGTATTTT. Protein product: CAISELTDTQYF.

This clone was recorded only once. V usage is TRBV6-1 and J usage is TRBJ2-1; no firm D call. Per germline, CDR1 MNHNS and CDR2 SASEGT. V was trimmed by 7 bases and J by 9 bases, leaving 19 bases between them. This CDR3 region has 14 residues. Here the CDR3 reads CASKIGGFEVEQFF. As DNA, the CDR3 is TGTGCCAGCAAGATCGGCGGATTCGAAGTTGAGCAGTTCTTC.

The V call is TRBV4-1, the J call TRBJ2-7; D remains ambiguous. The CDR3 runs to 14 residues. Germline V gene lookup returns CDR1 MGHRA and CDR2 YSYEKL. Trimming left V 0 bases short and J 2 bases short, with 8 bases between. The CDR3 reads CASSQEVGPYEQYF. CDR3 in DNA: TGCGCCAGCAGCCAAGAAGTCGGCCCCTACGAGCAGTACTTC.

This chain uses TRBV27 with TRBJ2-7, with 7 nucleotides matching TRBD2. The CDR3 contains 15 residues. CDR1 is MNHEY, CDR2 SMNVEV, per germline (reference sequence). Losses at the gene ends were 1 base for V and 0 bases for J; bases not matched to a gene: 3. Written as DNA, the CDR3 is TGTGCCAGCAGTTTATTCGGCGGGGGCTCCTACGAGCAGTACTTC. Its protein product is CASSLFGGGSYEQYF.

The V call is TRBV21-1, the J call TRBJ2-7; TRBD1, the table's D call, lacks a check against the DNA. TRBV21-1 is a recognized pseudogene. The length of the CDR3 is 17 residues. The CDR3 nucleotides are TGTGCCAGCAGGGGCGGGGACAGGGGACAAAAAACCTACGAGCAGTACTTC. Its translation is CASRGGDRGQKTYEQYF.

V usage is TRBV7-8 and J usage is TRBJ2-2; D possibly corresponds to TRBD1 (5 bases). V lost 5 bases to trimming and J lost 6 bases, with 10 bases between them. Germline loops: CDR1 SGHVS, CDR2 FQNEAQ. This CDR3 has 13 amino acids. CDR3 nucleotides: TGTGCCAGCAGCCCCACAGGACCCGGGGAGCTGTTTTTT. Its translation: CASSPTGPGELFF.

The V and J genes are TRBV5-1 and TRBJ2-7, with D perhaps matching TRBD2 (6 bases). The length of the CDR3 is 13 residues. Germline V gene lookup returns CDR1 SGHRS and CDR2 YFSETQ. The V and J ends lost 4 bases and 2 bases respectively, with 10 bases between them. The CDR3 region is CASSPRGTYEQYF. The CDR3, as DNA: TGCGCCAGCAGCCCCCGGGGGACCTACGAGCAGTACTTC.

This clone has only one observation. The chain recombines TRBV5-4 with TRBJ2-5; D remains unclear. V lost 4 bases to trimming and J lost 2 bases, with 9 bases between them. The germline CDR1 and CDR2 sequences are SGHNT and YYREEE (reference sequence). The CDR3 totals 13 residues. The CDR3 nucleotides read TGTGCCAGCAGCCCCCCGGGTCAAGAGACCCAGTACTTC. Translation: CASSPPGQETQYF.

This clone came up a few times. The chain is built from TRBV6-1 and TRBJ1-2; D remains unclear. The CDR3 sequence is 15 residues long. V dropped 2 bases and J dropped 0 bases, with 10 bases sitting between them. CDR1 and CDR2 from the germline V gene are MNHNS and SASEGT. This chain's CDR3 is CASSESRVANYGYTF. Written as DNA, the CDR3 is TGTGCCAGCAGTGAATCGAGGGTAGCTAACTATGGCTACACCTTC.

This chain links TRBV2 with TRBJ2-1; 12 bases map to TRBD1. Per germline, CDR1 SNHLY and CDR2 FYNNEI. V shed 6 bases and J 8 bases; nucleotides not matched to a gene: 17. The CDR3 is made up of 18 amino acids. CDR3 region: CASRTFRDRGRGGDEQFF. Here the CDR3 DNA reads TGTGCCAGCAGGACATTCCGGGACAGGGGGCGAGGGGGCGATGAGCAGTTCTTC. Together with reference TRBV2 and TRBJ2-1, the CDR3 gives the full variable domain: EPEVTQTPSHQVTQMGQEVILRCVPISNHLYFYWYRQILGQKVEFLVSFYNNEISEKSEIFDDQFSVERPDGSNFTLKIRSTKLEDSAMYFCASRTFRDRGRGGDEQFFGPGTRLTVL.

The rearrangement joins TRBV6-1 to TRBJ1-2; a weak D match, TRBD1 (6 bases). CDR1 MNHNS and CDR2 SASEGT come from the germline V gene. The CDR3 is made up of 14 amino acids. V lost 6 bases, J lost 6 bases, and 17 bases lay in between. Here the CDR3 reads CASSTAQGTDGYTF. Written as DNA, the CDR3 is TGTGCCAGCAGCACCGCCCAGGGGACCGATGGCTACACCTTC.

CDR3 amino acids: CATGLWVDGYTF. CDR3 DNA sequence: TGCGCCACCGGGTTATGGGTTGATGGCTACACCTTC. The V call is TRBV10-2, the J call TRBJ1-2; no firm D call. The CDR3 loop spans 12 amino acids. Germline assignment: CDR1 WSHSY and CDR2 SAAADI. Trimming removed 10 bases at V and 6 bases at J, with 15 bases between.